This TCR beta chain originates from a study of identical twins. Study-wide results and limits: High-abundance cord blood beta clonotypes had fewer insertions; memory repertoires showed none. With monozygotic twins, out-of-frame TCR alpha sharing exceeded what models estimated. Cross-sectional statistical analysis was relied on for the conclusions, without the same donors being followed.

This CDR3 is 15 amino acids long. The germline gives CDR1 SGHRS, CDR2 YFSETQ. Losses at the gene ends were 4 bases for V and 1 base for J; bases not matched to a gene: 6. In its sample, this clonotype was seen a few times. Antigen: not known. Each CDR3 protein gets one entry after TCRdb re-called the 5' RACE reads with MiXCR. The sample holds 400,000 to 500,000 distinct CDR3 sequences, roughly 13% seen once. This same sample was also part of a study on yellow fever vaccine responses in identical twins.

The sequence came from a woman aged 18-29 years in good health. The sequencing sample was made of CD4+ T cells sorted from blood. V is TRBV5-1 and J is TRBJ2-5, with TRBD1 identical over 8 bases. CDR3 sequence: CASSLRGQGQETQYF. DNA for the CDR3: TGCGCCAGCAGCCTCAGAGGACAGGGCCAAGAGACCCAGTACTTC.